This is a list of T cell receptor beta chains from one sample in a study of blood T cell repertoires in COVID-19. The repertoire was sequenced with immunoSEQ multiplex PCR; TCRdb's copy has only in-frame clones and lacks some. The data hold more than 130,000 clones, with around nine tenths observed a single time. The sample taken for sequencing was peripheral blood. These receptors came from a woman aged 40 to 50 with acute or convalescent COVID-19. CDR3s include the opening cysteine and the closing phenylalanine or tryptophan. D genes are given only for firm matches. Where a row states a size, it is once, few, many or the class of an expanded clone; other rows omit it.

j_call v_call clone_size d_call cdr3_aa cdr3_nt
TRBJ1-2 TRBV25-1 - TRBD1 CASSMGTGGGYTF TGTGCCAGCAGTATGGGGACAGGTGGAGGCTACACCTTC
TRBJ2-3 TRBV5-4 - - CASSLAAGAGTDTQYF TGTGCCAGCAGCTTGGCCGCAGGGGCAGGCACAGATACGCAGTATTTT
TRBJ2-7 TRBV7-9 - - CASSLVSGFGEQYF TGTGCCAGCAGCTTAGTATCAGGGTTCGGCGAGCAGTACTTC
TRBJ1-3 TRBV9 - - CASNLGPSFSGNTIYF TGTGCCAGCAATCTGGGGCCTTCTTTCTCTGGAAACACCATATATTTT
TRBJ2-1 TRBV11-2 - TRBD1 CASSFDRGLWTSYNEQFF TGTGCCAGCAGCTTCGACAGGGGGCTTTGGACATCCTACAATGAGCAGTTCTTC
TRBJ2-2 TRBV4-1 - - CASRTRVTGELFF TGCGCCAGCAGGACTAGAGTCACCGGGGAGCTGTTTTTT
TRBJ1-4 TRBV6-5 - - CASGGKLGEKLFF TGTGCCAGCGGAGGGAAGTTAGGCGAAAAACTGTTTTTT
TRBJ2-7 TRBV6-5 - TRBD1 CASSWDSSYEQYF TGTGCCAGCAGTTGGGACAGTTCCTACGAGCAGTACTTC
TRBJ2-7 TRBV10-3 - - CAISVDSYEQYF TGTGCCATCAGCGTGGACAGCTACGAGCAGTACTTC
TRBJ2-3 TRBV3-1/TRBV3-2 - TRBD2 CASSPGAGVDTQYF TGTGCCAGCAGCCCGGGAGCGGGAGTCGATACGCAGTATTTT
TRBJ1-2 TRBV6-2/TRBV6-3 - - CASSYDEGGALFGYTF TGTGCCAGCAGTTACGATGAGGGAGGGGCACTCTTTGGCTACACCTTC
TRBJ1-1 TRBV4-3 - - CASSQDRRRGGGANTEAFF TGCGCCAGCAGCCAAGATAGGAGACGCGGAGGGGGGGCGAACACTGAAGCTTTCTTT
TRBJ2-3 TRBV6-5 - TRBD2 CASASGRADTQYF TGTGCCAGCGCTAGCGGGAGGGCAGATACGCAGTATTTT
TRBJ2-3 TRBV4-3 - - CASSQVYAPGDTQYF TGCGCCAGCAGCCAAGTTTACGCCCCAGGTGATACGCAGTATTTT
TRBJ1-6 TRBV27 once - CASSSFGTSGYSPLHF TGTGCCAGCAGTTCCTTCGGGACTTCCGGCTATTCACCCCTCCACTTT
TRBJ2-1 TRBV7-3 - - CASSTETRPNEQFF TGTGCCAGCAGCACCGAGACTAGACCCAATGAGCAGTTCTTC
TRBJ1-2 TRBV28 - TRBD1 CASRSPRTGGGYGYTF TGTGCCAGCAGATCCCCTAGGACAGGGGGAGGCTATGGCTACACCTTC
TRBJ2-5 TRBV19 - - CASTHRGSGQETQYF TGTGCCAGTACCCATAGGGGGTCCGGCCAAGAGACCCAGTACTTC
TRBJ1-1 TRBV18 - - CASSQKGITEAFF TGTGCCAGCTCACAAAAGGGGATCACTGAAGCTTTCTTT
TRBJ1-6 TRBV7-9 - - CASSLGGGLNSPLHF TGTGCCAGCAGCTTAGGGGGGGGGCTAAATTCACCCCTCCACTTT
TRBJ2-7 TRBV6-2/TRBV6-3 - - CASSPYSYEQYF TGTGCCAGCAGTCCCTACTCCTACGAGCAGTACTTC
TRBJ1-5 TRBV4-3 - - CASSQDRAGEGNQPQHF TGCGCCAGCAGCCAAGATCGAGCGGGGGAGGGTAATCAGCCCCAGCATTTT
TRBJ2-7 TRBV19 once TRBD1 CASSVTGTGGNEQYF TGTGCCAGTAGTGTGACCGGGACAGGGGGCAACGAGCAGTACTTC
TRBJ2-1 TRBV7-2 - - CASSPHGGRNEQFF TGTGCCAGCAGCCCCCATGGGGGCAGAAATGAGCAGTTCTTC
TRBJ2-4 TRBV10-3 few - CAISEALATNIQYF TGTGCCATCAGTGAAGCGTTGGCCACGAACATTCAGTACTTC
TRBJ2-1 TRBV25-1 - - CASSESGQNNEQFF TGTGCCAGCAGTGAATCGGGACAAAACAATGAGCAGTTCTTC
TRBJ2-3 TRBV4-1 - - CASSRSPEADTQYF TGCGCCAGCAGCCGGAGCCCGGAGGCAGATACGCAGTATTTT
TRBJ2-7 TRBV7-8 - TRBD1 CASSLGDRGGKQYF TGTGCCAGCAGCTTAGGAGACAGGGGGGGGAAGCAGTACTTC
TRBJ1-5 TRBV7-8 - - CASSPGGEHDSNQPQHF TGTGCCAGCAGCCCCGGGGGGGAGCATGATAGTAATCAGCCCCAGCATTTT
TRBJ2-1 TRBV7-2 once TRBD2 CASSPLAGSDFRNEQFF TGTGCCAGCAGCCCCCTAGCGGGATCCGATTTTCGCAATGAGCAGTTCTTC
TRBJ2-7 TRBV6-5 - TRBD1 CASRWWTGVDEQYF TGTGCCAGCAGGTGGTGGACAGGGGTCGACGAGCAGTACTTC
TRBJ2-1 TRBV3-1/TRBV3-2 - - CASSQGHSYNEQFF TGTGCCAGCAGCCAGGGACATAGCTACAATGAGCAGTTCTTC
TRBJ2-7 TRBV5-4 - TRBD2 CASSSPGLAFGEQYF TGTGCCAGCAGCTCCCCCGGACTAGCTTTCGGCGAGCAGTACTTC
TRBJ1-1 TRBV7-9 - - CASSSLGGWNTEAFF TGTGCCAGCAGCTCCCTAGGGGGATGGAACACTGAAGCTTTCTTT
TRBJ2-1 TRBV7-2 - TRBD2 CASSLGLADNEQFF TGTGCCAGCAGCCTAGGACTAGCCGACAATGAGCAGTTCTTC